Below are 24 T cell receptor beta chains sequenced from a single sample in a study of blood T cell repertoires in COVID-19. TCRdb's table, derived via immunoSEQ multiplex PCR, lists solely in-frame clones and lacks some. This table has some 260,000 clones, approximately 90% appearing once. Sequencing used peripheral blood. The source is a woman between 40 and 50 years old who had recovered from COVID-19.

The V and J genes are TRBV6-5 and TRBJ2-7; 7 nucleotides agree with TRBD1. In germline, CDR1 is MNHEY, CDR2 SVGAGI. CDR3 size: 14 residues. V lost 7 bases, J lost 3 bases, and 9 bases stayed unmatched. In nucleotides, the CDR3 is TGTGCCAGCACCAACGACAGGGCGATCTACGAGCAGTACTTC. Residues: CASTNDRAIYEQYF.

The chain carries TRBV14 and TRBJ2-1; 8 nucleotides match TRBD2. The CDR3 is made up of 15 amino acids. The junction had 13 bases not matched to a gene; V was cut back by 4 bases and J by 11 bases. The germline CDR1 and CDR2 sequences are SGHDN and FVKESK. In nucleotides, the CDR3 is TGTGCCAGCAGCCCCCTGGGACTAGTGACCGCCAAGCAGTTCTTC. Translated: CASSPLGLVTAKQFF.

The CDR3 sequence: CASSPLAAYNEQFF. CDR3 bases: TGTGCCAGCAGCCCCCTAGCGGCCTACAATGAGCAGTTCTTC. V is TRBV11-3 and J is TRBJ2-1, with 7 bases lining up with TRBD2. The V gene end was trimmed by 5 bases and the J gene end by 2 bases; junction bases not matched to a gene: 3. The CDR3 is 14 residues long. Germline CDR1 reads SGHNT; CDR2 reads YENEEA.

The V gene is TRBV5-6, the J gene TRBJ2-1, with a possible D match to TRBD1 (6 bases). Trimming pared 1 base from V and 8 bases from J, leaving 16 bases between. In germline, CDR1 is SGHDT, CDR2 YYEEEE. This CDR3 has 15 amino acids. CDR3: CASSLRGGSWDEQFF. CDR3 sequence (DNA): TGTGCCAGCAGCTTGAGAGGGGGTTCTTGGGATGAGCAGTTCTTC. Using reference TRBV5-6 and TRBJ2-1 for the parts outside the CDR3, the full variable domain is DAGVTQSPTHLIKTRGQQVTLRCSPKSGHDTVSWYQQALGQGPQFIFQYYEEEERQRGNFPDRFSGHQFPNYSSELNVNALLLGDSALYLCASSLRGGSWDEQFFGPGTRLTVL.

The chain links TRBV5-6 to TRBJ2-7; 9 nucleotides agree with TRBD1. Germline V gene lookup returns CDR1 SGHDT and CDR2 YYEEEE. With 4 bases clipped from V and 1 base from J, the junction kept 9 bases outside the gene matches. The CDR3 is 16 amino acids. CDR3 bases: TGTGCCAGCAGCATGGGGGGACAGGGACTATCCTACGAGCAGTACTTC. Translating it yields CASSMGGQGLSYEQYF.

V is TRBV6-2 or TRBV6-3 and J is TRBJ2-1, with 13 bases aligning to TRBD2. The junction had 13 bases not matched to a gene; V was cut back by 2 bases and J by 9 bases. This CDR3 is built from 18 residues. The germline V gene encodes CDR1 MNHEY and CDR2 SVGEGT. CDR3 in DNA: TGTGCCAGCAGTTACCGTCCCGGGACTAGCGGGAAGGCTGGTGAGCAGTTCTTC. The encoded protein is CASSYRPGTSGKAGEQFF.

CDR3 nucleotides: TGTGCCAGCAGCTCCCCCCGGCCCGAGGAGTCCCAGCATTTT. Its protein is CASSSPRPEESQHF. The chain employs TRBV5-6 and TRBJ1-5; D gene unclear. The CDR3 consists of 14 residues. The germline CDR1 and CDR2 sequences are SGHDT and YYEEEE. Trimming cost V 3 bases and J 11 bases, with 18 bases left between them.

V and J are TRBV7-2 and TRBJ2-7, with 10 positions matching TRBD1. This CDR3 is 13 amino acids long. The germline CDR1 and CDR2 sequences are SGHTA and FQGNSA. Trimming at V came to 6 bases and at J to 7 bases, leaving 6 bases not matched to a gene. The CDR3 DNA reads TGTGCCAGCAGTCCCGGGACAGGGGTTGAGCAGTACGTC. Translation: CASSPGTGVEQYV.

V is TRBV7-9 and J is TRBJ1-2; 7 positions agree with TRBD1. The length of the CDR3 is 14 residues. V trimming: 5 bases; J trimming: 11 bases; junction bases outside the gene matches: 14. Germline V gives CDR1 SEHNR, CDR2 FQNEAQ (reference sequence). The CDR3 loop is CASSPGLGRGPYTF. CDR3 sequence (DNA): TGTGCCAGCAGCCCCGGACTGGGAAGGGGGCCGTACACCTTC.

CDR3 in DNA: TGTGCCACCAGCTACGAGGGCAATCAGCCCCAGCATTTT. Translated, it gives CATSYEGNQPQHF. The rearrangement links TRBV15 to TRBJ1-5; unclear D gene. Germline loops: CDR1 LNHNV, CDR2 YYDKDF (reference sequence). The ends were cut back, 5 bases at V and 2 bases at J, with 7 bases in the middle. The CDR3 is 13 residues long.

This clone has a single count. The V gene is TRBV5-5, the J gene TRBJ1-2; D remains unclear. CDR1 and CDR2 from the germline V gene are SGHKS and YYEKEE (reference sequence). The CDR3 has 17 amino acids. V was trimmed by 0 bases and J by 0 bases, leaving 15 bases between them. In nucleotides, the CDR3 is TGTGCCAGCAGCTTGGGCGCGTGGGCGGGCTCTAACTATGGCTACACCTTC. It codes for CASSLGAWAGSNYGYTF.

The gene calls are TRBV6-5 and TRBJ2-2; 9 bases match TRBD2. CDR1 is MNHEY and CDR2 is SVGAGI in the germline V gene. This CDR3 contains 14 residues. V lost 7 bases and J lost 5; bases outside the gene matches: 5. CDR3 in amino acids: CASTRLAATGELFF. DNA for the CDR3: TGTGCCAGCACCCGACTAGCGGCTACCGGGGAGCTGTTTTTT.

This clone was recorded only once. J is TRBJ1-1 and V is TRBV5-6; the D gene is possibly TRBD1 (6 bases). The CDR3 has 13 residues. Deletions cut 6 bases from V and 8 bases from J, with 17 bases between. Germline lookup yields CDR1 SGHDT and CDR2 YYEEEE. CDR3 sequence reads: CASTPGGQTEAFF. DNA of the CDR3: TGTGCCAGCACCCCCGGGGGGCAGACCGAAGCTTTCTTT.

J is TRBJ2-5 and V is TRBV5-1; D may be TRBD2 (6 bases). The CDR3 has 14 residues. V was pared by 4 bases and J by 4 bases, with 14 bases between. The germline gives CDR1 SGHRS, CDR2 YFSETQ. CDR3 region: CASSPVAGRETQYF. The CDR3 region has the DNA TGCGCCAGCAGCCCGGTGGCGGGACGAGAGACCCAGTACTTC. Full variable domain (rest looked up from reference TRBV5-1 and TRBJ2-5): KAGVTQTPRYLIKTRGQQVTLSCSPISGHRSVSWYQQTPGQGLQFLFEYFSETQRNKGNFPGRFSGRQFSNSRSEMNVSTLELGDSALYLCASSPVAGRETQYFGPGTRLLVL.

The CDR3 sequence: CAWGTLAGGAGELFF. CDR3 nucleotides: TGTGCCTGGGGGACCTTAGCGGGAGGGGCCGGGGAGCTGTTTTTT. The rearrangement uses TRBV30 and TRBJ2-2; TRBD2 matches at 11 bases. V dropped 5 bases and J dropped 6; count of bases not matched to a gene: 8. Germline lookup yields CDR1 GTSNPN and CDR2 SVGIG (reference sequence). CDR3 length: 15 residues.

The chain employs TRBV5-6 and TRBJ1-4, with D possibly TRBD1 on 6 matching bases. The CDR3 has 15 residues. CDR1 and CDR2 from the germline V gene are SGHDT and YYEEEE. Trimming left V 0 bases short and J 8 bases short, with 14 bases between. The DNA for the CDR3 is TGTGCCAGCAGCTTGGCCGGCGCAGGGGACGAAAAACTGTTTTTT. It translates to CASSLAGAGDEKLFF.

J is TRBJ1-1 and V is TRBV2, with a weak D call TRBD1 (6 bases). The CDR3 totals 13 residues. Per germline, CDR1 SNHLY and CDR2 FYNNEI. Trimming took off 8 bases at V and 7 bases at J, with 17 bases between the two ends. The CDR3 nucleotides read TGTGCCAGCCCTAAAGGGACACACCTTGAAGCTTTCTTT. Its protein is CASPKGTHLEAFF.

The chain joins TRBV19 to TRBJ1-3, with a tentative D call TRBD1 (5 bases). The germline V and J ends were trimmed by 5 bases and 8 bases, with 19 bases remaining between them. The CDR3 is 15 amino acids. Germline loops: CDR1 LNHDA, CDR2 SQIVND (reference sequence). The CDR3 spells CASSPRGTQGYTIYF. CDR3 coding DNA: TGTGCCAGTAGTCCCAGAGGCACTCAGGGTTACACCATATATTTT.

CDR3: CASSRNPGQGATGEAFF. CDR3 coding DNA: TGTGCCAGCTCACGTAACCCGGGACAGGGGGCGACGGGTGAAGCTTTCTTT. The V and J genes are TRBV18 and TRBJ1-1; 12 nucleotides match TRBD1. CDR1 is KGHSH, CDR2 LQKENI, per germline. CDR3 length equals 17 residues. The V segment lost 4 bases and the J segment 7 bases; nucleotides outside the gene matches: 13.

The rearrangement uses TRBV7-2 and TRBJ1-2; TRBD1 aligns across 7 bases. The J segment lost 7 bases and the V segment lost 5 bases, leaving 10 bases of the junction unmatched. Looked up from germline, CDR1 is SGHTA and CDR2 is FQGNSA. This CDR3 region has 14 residues. This chain's CDR3 is CASSPRQGLGGYTF. The CDR3 DNA reads TGTGCCAGCAGCCCCCGACAGGGCCTGGGTGGCTACACCTTC.

The J gene is TRBJ2-1, the V gene TRBV14; D perhaps matches TRBD2 (5 bases). The V end was cut by 3 bases, the J end by 4 bases, with 7 bases between. The germline CDR1 and CDR2 sequences are SGHDN and FVKESK. CDR3 size: 13 residues. In nucleotides, the CDR3 is TGTGCCAGCAGCCAGGGAGCTTACAATGAGCAGTTCTTC. This sequence encodes CASSQGAYNEQFF.

The genes are TRBV7-2 and TRBJ2-1, with TRBD2 identical over 8 bases. Germline lookup yields CDR1 SGHTA and CDR2 FQGNSA. The J segment lost 6 bases and the V segment lost 7 bases, leaving 14 bases of the junction unmatched. The CDR3 runs 16 residues. The chain's CDR3 is CASIPIGSGSSNEQFF. As DNA, the CDR3 is TGTGCCAGCATCCCTATTGGGAGCGGGAGCTCCAATGAGCAGTTCTTC.

This chain links TRBV29-1 with TRBJ2-5, with TRBD2 matching 8 bases. The V gene end was trimmed by 0 bases and the J gene end by 1 base; junction bases not matched to a gene: 13. Germline values: CDR1 SQVTM, CDR2 ANQGSEA. The CDR3 runs to 18 residues. This chain's CDR3 is CSVEDQGSGAPSQETQYF. DNA of the CDR3: TGCAGCGTTGAAGATCAGGGTAGCGGGGCCCCTTCCCAAGAGACCCAGTACTTC. Full variable domain (outside the CDR3, taken from reference TRBV29-1 and TRBJ2-5): SAVISQKPSRDICQRGTSLTIQCQVDSQVTMMFWYRQQPGQSLTLIATANQGSEATYESGFVIDKFPISRPNLTFSTLTVSNMSPEDSSIYLCSVEDQGSGAPSQETQYFGPGTRLLVL.

The table lists this clone with a few counts. The rearrangement joins TRBV29-1 to TRBJ2-2, with a tentative D call TRBD2 (5 bases). Germline CDR1 SQVTM, CDR2 ANQGSEA. CDR3 length equals 11 residues. Trimming cost V 7 bases and J 6 bases, with 9 bases left between them. CDR3 nucleotide sequence: TGCAGCGCTGTCGGGGCCGGGGAGCTGTTTTTT. Translating gives CSAVGAGELFF.